This TCR beta chain was identified during a study of cytomegalovirus exposure and HLA in healthy donors. Overall study context: Roughly 92 million unique TCRs, all from HLA-typed donors, were included in an early release of the data.

There are 15 residues in the CDR3. Germline V lookup: CDR1 SQVTM, CDR2 ANQGSEA. V lost 7 bases to trimming and J lost 2 bases; unmatched junction nucleotides: 9. The study's findings and limits: Generally TCR sequences proved uncommon, though certain public TCRs appeared in numerous donors.

Nominally healthy donors provided the samples, though records likely missed some immune exposures. To note about this clone: Its antigen is currently unknown.

It was with 60 Vbeta and 13 Jbeta primers that the PCR ran. This table comes from immunoSEQ multiplex PCR, and its TCRdb copy is limited to in-frame clones, with some not included. Of hundreds of thousands of clones detected, over 75% appear once; the ten largest clones hold 0.2% to 0.25%. Sequenced material: PBMCs. The source is a girl aged 2-10 years in good health and CMV-seronegative. This chain joins TRBV29-1 and TRBJ2-3; 10 positions match TRBD2. The CDR3 DNA reads as TGCAGCGGCTCCGGGACTAGCGACTACACAGATACGCAGTATTTT. Translating gives CSGSGTSDYTDTQYF.